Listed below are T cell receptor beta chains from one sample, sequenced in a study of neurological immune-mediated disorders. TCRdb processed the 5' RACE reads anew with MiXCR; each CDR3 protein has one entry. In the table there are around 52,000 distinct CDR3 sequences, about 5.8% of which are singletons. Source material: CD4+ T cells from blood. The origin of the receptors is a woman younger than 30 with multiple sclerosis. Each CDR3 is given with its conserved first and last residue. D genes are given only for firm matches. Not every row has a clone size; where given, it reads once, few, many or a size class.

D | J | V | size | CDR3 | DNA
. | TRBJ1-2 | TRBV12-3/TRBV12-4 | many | CASSSGPNYGYTF | TGTGCCAGCAGTTCGGGACCGAACTATGGCTACACCTTC
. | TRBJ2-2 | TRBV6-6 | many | CASSYAIIAGELFF | TGTGCCAGCAGTTACGCCATCATAGCCGGGGAGCTGTTTTTT
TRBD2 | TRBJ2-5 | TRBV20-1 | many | CSARGDQETQYF | TGCAGTGCTCGGGGGGACCAAGAGACCCAGTACTTC
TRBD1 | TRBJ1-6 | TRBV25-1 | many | CASSQTGGSPLHF | TGTGCCAGCAGTCAGACAGGGGGTTCACCCCTCCACTTT
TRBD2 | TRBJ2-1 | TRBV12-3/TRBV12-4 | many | CASSLGLAGVSREQFF | TGTGCCAGCAGTTTAGGACTAGCGGGGGTTTCAAGGGAGCAGTTCTTC
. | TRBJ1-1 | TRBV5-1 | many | CASSLVVGYTEAFF | TGCGCCAGCAGCTTGGTCGTAGGATACACTGAAGCTTTCTTT
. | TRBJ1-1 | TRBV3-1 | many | CASSHAGFEAFF | TGTGCCAGCAGCCACGCAGGGTTTGAAGCTTTCTTT
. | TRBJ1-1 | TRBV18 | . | CASSPPTDRLNTEAFF | TGTGCCAGCTCACCACCGACTGACAGGTTGAACACTGAAGCTTTCTTT
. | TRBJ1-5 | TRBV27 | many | CASRGQGNQPQHF | TGTGCCAGCAGGGGGCAGGGCAATCAGCCCCAGCATTTT
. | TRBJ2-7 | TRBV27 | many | CASSLIRAAYEQYF | TGTGCCAGCAGTTTAATCAGGGCTGCCTACGAGCAGTACTTC
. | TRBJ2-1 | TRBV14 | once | CASSQGLPGVHEQFF | TGTGCCAGCAGCCAAGGACTACCCGGAGTACACGAGCAGTTCTTC
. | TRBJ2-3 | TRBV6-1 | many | CASSQRLLTDTQYF | TGTGCCAGCAGTCAGAGACTCCTCACAGATACGCAGTATTTT
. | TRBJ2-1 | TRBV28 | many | CASTALDGSSYNEQFF | TGTGCCAGCACCGCTTTGGACGGGAGCTCCTACAATGAGCAGTTCTTC
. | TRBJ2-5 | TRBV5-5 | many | CASSLVYSGRAETQYF | TGTGCCAGCAGCTTGGTATACTCAGGACGAGCAGAGACCCAGTACTTC
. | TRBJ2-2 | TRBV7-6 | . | CASSLITNTGELFF | TGTGCCAGCAGCTTAATTACGAACACCGGGGAGCTGTTTTTT
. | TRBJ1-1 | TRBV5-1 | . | CASSPTWGLNTEAFF | TGCGCCAGCAGCCCCACGTGGGGTCTGAACACTGAAGCTTTCTTT
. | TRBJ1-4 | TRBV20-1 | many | CSASPKSTSFF | TGCAGTGCTTCCCCGAAGTCTACGTCGTTTTTT
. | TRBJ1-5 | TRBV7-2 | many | CASSLGQLPQPQHF | TGTGCCAGCAGCTTAGGACAGCTACCTCAGCCCCAGCATTTT
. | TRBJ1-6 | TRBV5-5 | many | CASSLAATPNSPLHF | TGTGCCAGCAGCTTGGCAGCGACCCCCAATTCACCCCTCCACTTT
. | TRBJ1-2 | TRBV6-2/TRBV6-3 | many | CASSDRNYGYTF | TGTGCCAGCAGTGACAGGAACTATGGCTACACCTTC
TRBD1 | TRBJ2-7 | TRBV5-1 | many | CASSLAGTGESVQYF | TGCGCCAGCAGCTTGGCAGGGACAGGGGAATCGGTGCAGTACTTC
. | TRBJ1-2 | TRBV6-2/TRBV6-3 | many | CASSDPYTF | TGTGCCAGCAGTGATCCGTACACCTTC
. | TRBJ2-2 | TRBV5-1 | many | CASSLMGTDTGELFF | TGCGCCAGCAGCTTGATGGGGACGGACACCGGGGAGCTGTTTTTT
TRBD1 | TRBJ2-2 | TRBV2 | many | CASSFGQGESMAGELFF | TGTGCCAGCAGTTTCGGACAGGGCGAGAGTATGGCCGGGGAGCTGTTTTTT
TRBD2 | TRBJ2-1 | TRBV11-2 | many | CASSLVPRHSGGTQSEQFF | TGTGCCAGCAGCTTAGTACCCCGGCATAGCGGGGGGACCCAGAGTGAGCAGTTCTTC
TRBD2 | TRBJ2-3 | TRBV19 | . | CASTPFPGLAGTTDTQYF | TGTGCCAGTACCCCTTTTCCAGGACTAGCGGGGACTACAGATACGCAGTATTTT
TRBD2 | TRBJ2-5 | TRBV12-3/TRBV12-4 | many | CASRLSGGETQYF | TGTGCCAGCAGACTCAGCGGGGGGGAGACCCAGTACTTC
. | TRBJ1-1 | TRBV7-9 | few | CASSSQDSLNTEAFF | TGTGCCAGCAGCTCCCAAGACAGTTTGAACACTGAAGCTTTCTTT
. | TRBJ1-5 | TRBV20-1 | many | CSAILSNQPQHF | TGCAGTGCAATACTTAGCAATCAGCCCCAGCATTTT
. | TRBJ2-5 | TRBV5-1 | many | CASRDGQETQYF | TGCGCCAGCAGGGACGGCCAAGAGACCCAGTACTTC
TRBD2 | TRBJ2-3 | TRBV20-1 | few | CSASPGTSGRVRTDTQYF | TGCAGTGCTAGCCCCGGGACTAGCGGGAGGGTACGCACAGATACGCAGTATTTT
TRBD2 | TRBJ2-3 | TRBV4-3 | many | CASSQSAGGPDTQYF | TGCGCCAGCAGCCAATCGGCGGGAGGGCCAGATACGCAGTATTTT
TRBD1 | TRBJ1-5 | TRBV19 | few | CATDDRGWRQPQHF | TGTGCCACCGACGACAGGGGATGGAGGCAGCCCCAGCATTTT
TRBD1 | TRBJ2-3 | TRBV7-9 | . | CASSLMGQRPTDTQYF | TGTGCCAGCAGCTTAATGGGACAGCGACCCACAGATACGCAGTATTTT